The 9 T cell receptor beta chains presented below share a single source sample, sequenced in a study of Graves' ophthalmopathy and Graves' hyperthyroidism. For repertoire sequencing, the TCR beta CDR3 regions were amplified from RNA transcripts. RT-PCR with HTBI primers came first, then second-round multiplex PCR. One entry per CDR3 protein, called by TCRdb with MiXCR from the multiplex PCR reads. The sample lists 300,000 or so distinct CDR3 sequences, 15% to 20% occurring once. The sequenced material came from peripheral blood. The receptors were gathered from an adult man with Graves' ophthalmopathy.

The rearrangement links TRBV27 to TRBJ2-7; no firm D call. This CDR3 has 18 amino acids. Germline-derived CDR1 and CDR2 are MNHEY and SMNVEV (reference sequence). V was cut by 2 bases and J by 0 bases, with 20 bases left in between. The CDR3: CASSLRPLVESHSYEQYF. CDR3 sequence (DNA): TGTGCCAGCAGTTTAAGGCCCCTGGTAGAGTCCCACTCCTACGAGCAGTACTTC.

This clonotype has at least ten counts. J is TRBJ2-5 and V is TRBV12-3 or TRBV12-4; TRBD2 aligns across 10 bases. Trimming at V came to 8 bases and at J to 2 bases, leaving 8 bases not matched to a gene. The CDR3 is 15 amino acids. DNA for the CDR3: TGTGCCAGCGGGCGCTATAGCGGGAGGCAAGAGACCCAGTACTTC. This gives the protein CASGRYSGRQETQYF.

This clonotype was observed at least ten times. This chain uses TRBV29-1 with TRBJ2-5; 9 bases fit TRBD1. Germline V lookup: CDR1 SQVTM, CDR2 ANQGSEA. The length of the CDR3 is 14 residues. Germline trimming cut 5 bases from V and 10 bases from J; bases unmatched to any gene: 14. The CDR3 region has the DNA TGCAGCGTTCTCAATCCGGGACAGGGTCGAATCCAGTACTTC. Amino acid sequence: CSVLNPGQGRIQYF.

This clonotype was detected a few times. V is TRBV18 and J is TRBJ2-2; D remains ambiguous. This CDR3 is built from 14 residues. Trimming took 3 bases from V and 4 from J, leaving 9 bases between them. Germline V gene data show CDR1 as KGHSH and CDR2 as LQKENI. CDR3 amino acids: CASSPTAGTGELFF. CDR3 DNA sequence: TGTGCCAGCTCACCTACTGCAGGCACCGGGGAGCTGTTTTTT. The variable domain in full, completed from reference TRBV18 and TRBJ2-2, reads NAGVMQNPRHLVRRRGQEARLRCSPMKGHSHVYWYRQLPEEGLKFMVYLQKENIIDESGMPKERFSAEFPKEGPSILRIQQVVRGDSAAYFCASSPTAGTGELFFGEGSRLTVL.

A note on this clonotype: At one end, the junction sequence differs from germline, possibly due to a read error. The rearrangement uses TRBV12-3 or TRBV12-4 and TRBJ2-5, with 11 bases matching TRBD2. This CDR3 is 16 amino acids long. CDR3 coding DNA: TGTGCCAGCAGTTACCACACTAGCGGGAGTTTGAAGACGCAGTACTTC. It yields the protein CASSYHTSGSLKTQYF.

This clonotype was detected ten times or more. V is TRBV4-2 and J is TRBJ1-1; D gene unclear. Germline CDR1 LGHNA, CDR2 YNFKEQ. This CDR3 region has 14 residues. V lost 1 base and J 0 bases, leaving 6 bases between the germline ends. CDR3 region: CASSQGDMNTEAFF. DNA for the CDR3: TGTGCCAGCAGCCAAGGCGACATGAACACTGAAGCTTTCTTT.

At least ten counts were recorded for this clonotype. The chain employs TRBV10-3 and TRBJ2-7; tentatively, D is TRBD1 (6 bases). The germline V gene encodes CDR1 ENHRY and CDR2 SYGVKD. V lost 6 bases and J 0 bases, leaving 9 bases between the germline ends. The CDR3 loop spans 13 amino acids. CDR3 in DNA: TGTGCCATCAGAAGGGACAACTCCTACGAGCAGTACTTC. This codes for CAIRRDNSYEQYF.

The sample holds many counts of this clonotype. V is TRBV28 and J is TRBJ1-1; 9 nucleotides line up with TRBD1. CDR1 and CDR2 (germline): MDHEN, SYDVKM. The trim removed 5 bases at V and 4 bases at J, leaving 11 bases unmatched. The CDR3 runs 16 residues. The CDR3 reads CASSTPGQGIATEAFF. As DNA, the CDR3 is TGTGCCAGCAGTACTCCCGGACAGGGGATCGCCACTGAAGCTTTCTTT.

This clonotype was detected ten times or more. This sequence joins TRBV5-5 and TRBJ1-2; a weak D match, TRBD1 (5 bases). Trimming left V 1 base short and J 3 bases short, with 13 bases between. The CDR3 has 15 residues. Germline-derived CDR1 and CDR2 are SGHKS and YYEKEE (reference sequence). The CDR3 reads CASSLSVGVHYGYTF. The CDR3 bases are TGTGCCAGCAGCTTGTCCGTAGGGGTTCACTATGGCTACACCTTC. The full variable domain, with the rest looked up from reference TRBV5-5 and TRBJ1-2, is DAGVTQSPTHLIKTRGQQVTLRCSPISGHKSVSWYQQVLGQGPQFIFQYYEKEERGRGNFPDRFSARQFPNYSSELNVNALLLGDSALYLCASSLSVGVHYGYTFGSGTRLTVV.